This T cell receptor beta chain was found in a study of blood T cell repertoires in COVID-19. Study details: From T cells, B-cell-depleted T cells, or PBMCs came the material, which was cDNA or gDNA.

The CDR3 is made up of 16 amino acids. V gave up 1 base and J gave up 2 bases, with 11 bases separating them. Germline V CDR1 and CDR2: MGHRA, YSYEKL. The authors' processing: Estimates of nucleated cell counts were drawn from the amplification of reference gene primers. TCRdb's copy holds only in-frame clones and misses some; the assay was immunoSEQ multiplex PCR. That table is the source of V, J and clone size, and D and trimming were worked out from the DNA. The data show around 300,000 clones, over 70% seen once. The sequenced sample was peripheral blood. This TCR derives from a young man with active or convalescent COVID-19. The V call is TRBV4-1, the J call TRBJ1-4, with a weak D call TRBD1 (6 bases). The CDR3 protein is CASSQGKGVTNEKLFF. The CDR3 DNA follows: TGCGCCAGCAGCCAAGGAAAGGGGGTCACTAATGAAAAACTGTTTTTT.